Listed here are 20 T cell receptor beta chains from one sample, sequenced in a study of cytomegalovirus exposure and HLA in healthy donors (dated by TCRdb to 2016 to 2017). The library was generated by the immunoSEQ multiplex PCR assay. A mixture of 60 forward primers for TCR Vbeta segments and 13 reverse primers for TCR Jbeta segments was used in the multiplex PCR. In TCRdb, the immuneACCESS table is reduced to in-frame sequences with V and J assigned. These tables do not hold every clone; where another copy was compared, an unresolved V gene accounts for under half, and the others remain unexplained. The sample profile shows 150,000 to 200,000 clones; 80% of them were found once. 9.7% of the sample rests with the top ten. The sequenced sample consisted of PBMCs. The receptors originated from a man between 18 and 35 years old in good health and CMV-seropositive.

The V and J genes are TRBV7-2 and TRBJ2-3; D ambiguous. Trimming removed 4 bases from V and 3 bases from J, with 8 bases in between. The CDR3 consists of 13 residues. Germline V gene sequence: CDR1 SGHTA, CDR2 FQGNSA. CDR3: CASSSQITDTQYF. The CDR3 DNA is TGTGCCAGCAGCTCACAGATAACAGATACGCAGTATTTT.

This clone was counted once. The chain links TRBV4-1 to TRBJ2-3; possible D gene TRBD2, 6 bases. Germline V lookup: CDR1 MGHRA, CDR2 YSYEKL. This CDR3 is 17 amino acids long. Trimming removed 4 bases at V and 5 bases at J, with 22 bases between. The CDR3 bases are TGCGCCAGCAGCCTCCCCGGGGGTCGGGGCCAGATAGATACGCAGTATTTT. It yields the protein CASSLPGGRGQIDTQYF.

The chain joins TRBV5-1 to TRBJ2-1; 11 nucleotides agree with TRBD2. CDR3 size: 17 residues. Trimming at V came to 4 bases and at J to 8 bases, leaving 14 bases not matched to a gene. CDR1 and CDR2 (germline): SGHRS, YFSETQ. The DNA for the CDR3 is TGCGCCAGCAGCCGCCCGAGTCCGACTAGCGGGAAGGATGAGCAGTTCTTC. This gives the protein CASSRPSPTSGKDEQFF.

CDR3 nucleotides: TGTGCCAGCAGCTTGGCAGGGACTAGCGGGCTCGGGGAGCTGTTTTTT. It translates to CASSLAGTSGLGELFF. The genes are TRBV7-2 and TRBJ2-2; 12 bases fit TRBD2. The germline V gene has CDR1 SGHTA and CDR2 FQGNSA. The CDR3 sequence is 16 residues long. J was trimmed by 7 bases and V by 3 bases; bases with no gene match: 6.

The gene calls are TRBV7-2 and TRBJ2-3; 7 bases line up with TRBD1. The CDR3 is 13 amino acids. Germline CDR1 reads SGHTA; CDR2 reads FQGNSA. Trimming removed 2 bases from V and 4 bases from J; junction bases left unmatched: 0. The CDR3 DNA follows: TGTGCCAGCAGCTTACAGGGGGCAGATACGCAGTATTTT. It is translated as CASSLQGADTQYF.

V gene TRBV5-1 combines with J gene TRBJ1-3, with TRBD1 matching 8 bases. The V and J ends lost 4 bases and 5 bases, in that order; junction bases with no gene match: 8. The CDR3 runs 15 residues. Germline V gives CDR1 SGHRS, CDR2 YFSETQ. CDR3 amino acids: CASSLRTGKRNTIYF. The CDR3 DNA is TGCGCCAGCAGCCTCAGGACAGGGAAAAGAAACACCATATATTTT.

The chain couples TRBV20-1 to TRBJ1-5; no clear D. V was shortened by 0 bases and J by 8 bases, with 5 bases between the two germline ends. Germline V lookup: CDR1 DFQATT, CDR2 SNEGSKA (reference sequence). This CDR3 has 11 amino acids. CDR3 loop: CSARDTEPQHF. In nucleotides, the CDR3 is TGCAGTGCTAGAGATACAGAGCCCCAGCATTTT.

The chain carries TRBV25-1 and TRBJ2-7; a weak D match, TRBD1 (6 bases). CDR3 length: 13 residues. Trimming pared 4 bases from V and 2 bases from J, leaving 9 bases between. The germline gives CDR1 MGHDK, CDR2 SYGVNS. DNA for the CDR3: TGTGCCAGCAGTGGACAGGCCCCCTACGAGCAGTACTTC. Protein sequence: CASSGQAPYEQYF.

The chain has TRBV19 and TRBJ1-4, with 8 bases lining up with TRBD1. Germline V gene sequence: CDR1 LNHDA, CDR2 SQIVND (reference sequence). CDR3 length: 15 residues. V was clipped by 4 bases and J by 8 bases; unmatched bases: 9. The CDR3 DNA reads TGTGCCAGTAGTAGGAAGACAGGGGCAGCCGAAAAACTGTTTTTT. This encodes CASSRKTGAAEKLFF.

This CDR3 reads CASRELAASSYEQYF. CDR3 DNA: TGTGCCAGCAGAGAGCTAGCTGCAAGCTCCTACGAGCAGTACTTC. The genes are TRBV2 and TRBJ2-7, with a possible D match to TRBD2 (5 bases). CDR1 is SNHLY and CDR2 is FYNNEI in the germline V gene. This CDR3 comprises 15 residues. The ends were cut back, 6 bases at V and 0 bases at J, with 15 bases in the middle.

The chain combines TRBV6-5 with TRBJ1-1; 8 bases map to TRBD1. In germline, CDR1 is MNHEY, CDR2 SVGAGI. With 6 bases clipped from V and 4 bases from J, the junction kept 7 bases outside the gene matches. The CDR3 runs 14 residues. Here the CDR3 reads CASRVTGDLTEAFF. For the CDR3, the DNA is TGTGCCAGCAGGGTGACAGGGGATCTCACTGAAGCTTTCTTT.

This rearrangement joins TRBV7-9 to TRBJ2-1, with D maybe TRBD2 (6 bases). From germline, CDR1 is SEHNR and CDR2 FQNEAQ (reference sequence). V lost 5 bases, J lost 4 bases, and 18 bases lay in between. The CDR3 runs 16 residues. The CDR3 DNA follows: TGTGCCAGCAGCCCGTACGGGGGTGGACTGTACAATGAGCAGTTCTTC. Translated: CASSPYGGGLYNEQFF. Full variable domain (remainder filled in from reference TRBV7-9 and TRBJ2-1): DTGVSQNPRHKITKRGQNVTFRCDPISEHNRLYWYRQTLGQGPEFLTYFQNEAQLEKSRLLSDRFSAERPKGSFSTLEIQRTEQGDSAMYLCASSPYGGGLYNEQFFGPGTRLTVL.

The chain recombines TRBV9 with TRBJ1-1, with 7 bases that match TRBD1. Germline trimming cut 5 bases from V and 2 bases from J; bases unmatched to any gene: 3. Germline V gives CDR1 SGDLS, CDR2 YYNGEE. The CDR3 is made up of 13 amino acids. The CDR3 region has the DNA TGTGCCAGCAGGGGACAGCCTAACACTGAAGCTTTCTTT. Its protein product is CASRGQPNTEAFF.

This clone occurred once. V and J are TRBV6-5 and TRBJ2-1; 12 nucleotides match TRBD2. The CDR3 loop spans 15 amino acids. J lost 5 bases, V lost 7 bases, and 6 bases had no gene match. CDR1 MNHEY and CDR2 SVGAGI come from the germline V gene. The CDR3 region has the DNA TGTGCCAGCACCTCGGGGACTAGCGGGCACAATGAGCAGTTCTTC. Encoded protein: CASTSGTSGHNEQFF.

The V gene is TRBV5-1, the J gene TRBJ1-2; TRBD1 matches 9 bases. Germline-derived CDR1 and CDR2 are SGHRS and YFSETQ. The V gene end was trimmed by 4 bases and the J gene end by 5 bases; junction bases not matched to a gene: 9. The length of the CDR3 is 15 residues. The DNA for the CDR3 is TGCGCCAGCAGCCCCGGGACAGGGAAGTGGTATGGCTACACCTTC. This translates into CASSPGTGKWYGYTF.

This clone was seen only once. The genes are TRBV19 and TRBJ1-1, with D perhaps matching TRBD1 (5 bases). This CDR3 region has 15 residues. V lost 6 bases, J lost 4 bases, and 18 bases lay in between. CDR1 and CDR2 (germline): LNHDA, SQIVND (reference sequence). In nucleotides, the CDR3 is TGTGCCAGTAGGGGAACTGGGGGAGGCGGCACTGAAGCTTTCTTT. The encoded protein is CASRGTGGGGTEAFF.

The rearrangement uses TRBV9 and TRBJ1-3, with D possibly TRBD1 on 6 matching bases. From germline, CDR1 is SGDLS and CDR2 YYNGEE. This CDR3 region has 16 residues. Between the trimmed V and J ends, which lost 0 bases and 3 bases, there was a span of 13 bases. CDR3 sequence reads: CASSVGRGRGGNTIYF. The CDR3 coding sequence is TGTGCCAGCAGCGTAGGTCGCGGCAGGGGTGGAAACACCATATATTTT.

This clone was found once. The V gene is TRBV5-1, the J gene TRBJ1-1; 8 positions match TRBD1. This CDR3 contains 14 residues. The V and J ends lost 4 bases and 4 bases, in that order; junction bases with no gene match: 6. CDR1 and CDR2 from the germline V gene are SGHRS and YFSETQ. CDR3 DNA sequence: TGCGCCAGCAGCGGACAGGGCGGTGGCACTGAAGCTTTCTTT. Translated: CASSGQGGGTEAFF.

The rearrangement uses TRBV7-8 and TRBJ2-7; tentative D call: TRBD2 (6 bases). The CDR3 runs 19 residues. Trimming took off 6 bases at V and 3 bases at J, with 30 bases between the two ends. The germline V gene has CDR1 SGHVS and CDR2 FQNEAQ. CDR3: CASRGDRQGLPERGYEQYF. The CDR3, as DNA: TGTGCCAGCAGGGGGGATCGTCAGGGACTCCCTGAAAGAGGCTACGAGCAGTACTTC.

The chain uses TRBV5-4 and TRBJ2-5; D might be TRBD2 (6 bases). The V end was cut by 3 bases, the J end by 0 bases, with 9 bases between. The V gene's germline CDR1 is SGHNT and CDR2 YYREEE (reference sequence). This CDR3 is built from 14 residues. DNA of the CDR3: TGTGCCAGCAGCTCTCGGGACTACCAAGAGACCCAGTACTTC. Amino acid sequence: CASSSRDYQETQYF.